The 13 T cell receptor beta chains below come from one sample, sequenced in a study of post-analysis software for immune sequencing data. Unique molecular identifiers were present in the TCR beta cDNA libraries. TCRdb reprocessed the PCR reads via MiXCR and lists one record per CDR3 protein. The top ten clones hold around 5% of a sample with hundreds of thousands of distinct CDR3 sequences, roughly a third of them seen once. Study-level results: Five TRBV segments, including TRBV5-6, TRBV5-1 and TRBV20-1, were more frequent in patients than controls.

These receptors have no identified antigens. The specimen was blood. The receptors stem from a girl aged 5-17 years with multiple sclerosis.

The rearrangement uses TRBV20-1 and TRBJ2-4; D is uncertain. Germline CDR1 reads DFQATT; CDR2 reads SNEGSKA (reference sequence). Trimming removed 6 bases at V and 0 bases at J, with 15 bases between. This CDR3 is built from 15 residues. The CDR3 bases are TGCAGTGCCATCCTTGGGCAGATAGCCAAAAACATTCAGTACTTC. Its translation is CSAILGQIAKNIQYF.

With regard to this clonotype: One end of the junction fails to match germline, which may point to a read error. The genes are TRBV11-3 and TRBJ2-1; D may be TRBD1 or TRBD2 (5 bases each). Looked up from germline, CDR1 is SGHNT and CDR2 is YENEEA. The CDR3 length is 14 residues. CDR3 sequence (DNA): TGTGCCTGCAGCCTGACGACGGGGACCAATGAGCAGTTCTTC. Translation: CACSLTTGTNEQFF.

V is TRBV5-1 and J is TRBJ2-6; the D gene could be TRBD1 or TRBD2 (5 bases each). The CDR3 length is 15 residues. Germline assignment: CDR1 SGHRS and CDR2 YFSETQ. The V end lost 0 bases, the J end lost 5 bases, and 9 bases lay between the germline ends. This CDR3 reads CASSLGEGRANVLTF. DNA for the CDR3: TGCGCCAGCAGCTTGGGTGAGGGACGGGCCAACGTCCTGACTTTC.

This clonotype was detected ten times or more. This rearrangement joins TRBV7-9 to TRBJ1-5; D possibly corresponds to TRBD1 (5 bases). The length of the CDR3 is 15 residues. Germline V gene lookup returns CDR1 SEHNR and CDR2 FQNEAQ (reference sequence). V was shortened by 1 base and J by 4 bases, with 11 bases between the two germline ends. The CDR3: CASSLEGRVNQPQHF. The CDR3 DNA reads TGTGCCAGCAGCTTAGAAGGCAGGGTGAATCAGCCCCAGCATTTT.

This clonotype has a count of ten or more. The chain uses TRBV27 and TRBJ1-6; D is undetermined. The ends were cut back, 2 bases at V and 7 bases at J, with 9 bases in the middle. The V gene's germline CDR1 is MNHEY and CDR2 SMNVEV (reference sequence). The CDR3 runs 14 residues. CDR3 DNA: TGTGCCAGCAGTTTAGGTCGGCAAAATTCACCCCTCCACTTT. Its protein is CASSLGRQNSPLHF.

In this sample, this clonotype turned up many times. The chain is built from TRBV12-3 or TRBV12-4 and TRBJ1-1, with 11 bases identical to TRBD1. After removal of 1 base from V and 4 bases from J, the junction contained 2 bases not matched to a gene. This CDR3 is built from 15 residues. DNA of the CDR3: TGTGCCAGCAGTTTAGGAGGGACAGGGGGCACTGAAGCTTTCTTT. Amino acid sequence: CASSLGGTGGTEAFF.

The rearrangement links TRBV7-2 to TRBJ2-5, with D maybe TRBD2 (5 bases). With the DNA end fitting TRBJ2-7 better, the J assignment may be wrong. Germline V gives CDR1 SGHTA, CDR2 FQGNSA. The CDR3 contains 13 residues. The CDR3 DNA sequence: TGTGCCAGCAGCTTAGTTCGGGGCTACGAGCAGTACTTC. As protein: CASSLVRGYEQYF.

In its sample, this clonotype was seen a few times. The chain recombines TRBV10-3 with TRBJ2-3, with 13 bases matching TRBD2. The J segment lost 3 bases and the V segment lost 8 bases, leaving 11 bases of the junction unmatched. The CDR3 loop spans 17 amino acids. Germline assignment: CDR1 ENHRY and CDR2 SYGVKD. The CDR3 loop reads CAISRPGTSGETDTQYF. The CDR3 DNA sequence: TGTGCCATCTCCCGTCCCGGGACTAGCGGGGAAACAGATACGCAGTATTTT.

This clonotype was picked up many times. This chain links TRBV29-1 with TRBJ2-4; 7 bases line up with TRBD1. The CDR3 has 15 amino acids. The germline V gene encodes CDR1 SQVTM and CDR2 ANQGSEA. Losses at the gene ends were 6 bases for V and 0 bases for J; bases not matched to a gene: 8. The CDR3 loop is CSVAGTVLAKNIQYF. The CDR3 coding sequence is TGCAGCGTAGCCGGGACAGTGTTAGCCAAAAACATTCAGTACTTC.

The chain is built from TRBV9 and TRBJ2-7, with D hard to call. CDR1 SGDLS and CDR2 YYNGEE come from the germline V gene. The CDR3 loop spans 18 amino acids. Trimming stripped 0 bases from V and 2 bases from J, with 21 bases between. In DNA form, the CDR3 reads TGTGCCAGCAGCGTAGTTTCCCCTGGCAGCCAAGCCACCTACGAGCAGTACTTC. It yields the protein CASSVVSPGSQATYEQYF. Full variable domain (outside the CDR3, taken from reference TRBV9 and TRBJ2-7): DSGVTQTPKHLITATGQRVTLRCSPRSGDLSVYWYQQSLDQGLQFLIQYYNGEERAKGNILERFSAQQFPDLHSELNLSSLELGDSALYFCASSVVSPGSQATYEQYFGPGTRLTVT.

This clonotype was counted ten times or more. The chain employs TRBV20-1 and TRBJ2-3, with D perhaps matching TRBD1 (6 bases). From germline, CDR1 is DFQATT and CDR2 SNEGSKA (reference sequence). V lost 6 bases to trimming and J lost 14 bases, with 27 bases between them. This CDR3 spans 14 amino acids. CDR3 amino acids: CSATTDGLANRVYF. Here the CDR3 DNA reads TGCAGTGCAACGACGGACGGACTTGCCAACAGGGTGTATTTT.

The chain employs TRBV3-1 and TRBJ1-1, with D uncertain. Germline V gene data show CDR1 as LGHDT and CDR2 as YNNKEL (reference sequence). The CDR3 spans 17 residues. Trimming cost V 4 bases and J 3 bases, with 21 bases left between them. Written as DNA, the CDR3 is TGTGCCAGCAGCCGTCCGGGGATGAGGGCGGGGTACACTGAAGCTTTCTTT. It specifies CASSRPGMRAGYTEAFF.

The rearrangement links TRBV29-1 to TRBJ2-7, with D hard to call. The J call may be wrong; the DNA end is better matched by TRBJ2-5. Per germline, CDR1 SQVTM and CDR2 ANQGSEA. The CDR3 covers 11 residues. The CDR3 bases are TGCAGCGTTGAACCCGGAGAGACCCAGTACTTC. This gives the protein CSVEPGETQYF.